This T cell receptor beta chain is drawn from a study of T cell responses to AZD1222 COVID-19 vaccine. The study, taken as a whole, reports: Along spike, vaccine-associated CD4 TCRs were found throughout, with dominance at 160-218 and 743-854. Donors, mostly white British, included more females; clonal diversity was possibly underestimated. Nearly half of the spike-specific TCRs reportedly recognize variant regions that carry no mutations. Spike-specific TCR breadth rose after two AZD1222 doses, and depth rose as well.

The CDR3 totals 15 residues. Germline assignment: CDR1 MNHEY and CDR2 SVGAGI. Trimming removed 2 bases from V and 2 bases from J; junction bases left unmatched: 3. Sequenced by immunoSEQ multiplex PCR; TCRdb stores in-frame clones only, minus some. The sample includes around 75,000 clones, about 88% of them seen just once. As regards this clone: The antigen remains undetermined.

The sequence was collected from an adult in good health. This specimen was peripheral blood, taken on day 0 of AZD1222 vaccination. This chain joins TRBV6-5 and TRBJ2-3; 8 bases are shared with TRBD2. Written as DNA, the CDR3 is TGTGCCAGCAGTTACGACGGGGGGGCCACAGATACGCAGTATTTT. Encoded protein: CASSYDGGATDTQYF.